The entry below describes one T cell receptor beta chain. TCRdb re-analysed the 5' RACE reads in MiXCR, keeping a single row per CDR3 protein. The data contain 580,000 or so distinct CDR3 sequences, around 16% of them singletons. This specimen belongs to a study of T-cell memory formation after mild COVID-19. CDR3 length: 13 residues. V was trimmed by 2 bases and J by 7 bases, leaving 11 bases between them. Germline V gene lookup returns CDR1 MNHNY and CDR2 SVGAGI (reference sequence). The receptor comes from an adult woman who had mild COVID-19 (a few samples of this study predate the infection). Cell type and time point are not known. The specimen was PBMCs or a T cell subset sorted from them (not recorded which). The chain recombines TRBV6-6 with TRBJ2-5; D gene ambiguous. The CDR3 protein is CASSYGDWGTQYF. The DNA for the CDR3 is TGTGCCAGCAGTTACGGAGACTGGGGGACCCAGTACTTC.